The rows below give T cell receptor beta chains drawn from one sample of a study of shared clonotypes between healthy human individuals. The data were produced by immunoSEQ multiplex PCR, yet TCRdb's version contains in-frame clones alone and is incomplete. The table lists 400,000 to 600,000 clones, about 79% of them singletons. Sequenced sample: PBMCs. The receptors were gathered from a woman between 40 and 55 years old in good health. Some clones in this sample may be carry-over from other donors' samples. Both conserved end residues are part of each CDR3. D genes are given only for firm matches. Only part of the rows carry a size: once, few, many, or a class if the clone is expanded.

d_call: NA
v_call: TRBV9
j_call: TRBJ1-4
clone_size: NA
cdr3_aa: CASSRAALTNEKLFF

d_call: NA
v_call: TRBV7-3
j_call: TRBJ2-6
clone_size: NA
cdr3_aa: CASSPRSGNSGANVLTF

d_call: TRBD2
v_call: TRBV7-3
j_call: TRBJ2-1
clone_size: few
cdr3_aa: CASSLLAGGNYNEQFF

d_call: TRBD2
v_call: TRBV4-2
j_call: TRBJ2-2
clone_size: NA
cdr3_aa: CASSQLAGVGTGELFF

d_call: TRBD2
v_call: TRBV29-1
j_call: TRBJ2-1
clone_size: NA
cdr3_aa: CSVERLAGGRGEQFF

d_call: NA
v_call: TRBV28
j_call: TRBJ2-1
clone_size: NA
cdr3_aa: CASRESSYNEQFF

d_call: NA
v_call: TRBV6-6
j_call: TRBJ1-1
clone_size: NA
cdr3_aa: CASSYRVLTEAFF

d_call: NA
v_call: TRBV5-1
j_call: TRBJ2-2
clone_size: NA
cdr3_aa: CASSPPTLNGELFF

d_call: NA
v_call: TRBV10-2
j_call: TRBJ2-1
clone_size: NA
cdr3_aa: CASSGSTVYNEQFF

d_call: TRBD2
v_call: TRBV28
j_call: TRBJ2-2
clone_size: few
cdr3_aa: CASSLELAGGRAGELFF

d_call: NA
v_call: TRBV2
j_call: TRBJ2-7
clone_size: NA
cdr3_aa: CASTEGSRGDSYEQYF

d_call: TRBD1
v_call: TRBV9
j_call: TRBJ1-2
clone_size: NA
cdr3_aa: CASSVQGDAYGYTF

d_call: TRBD2
v_call: TRBV19
j_call: TRBJ2-3
clone_size: few
cdr3_aa: CASSTLLAGGADTQYF

d_call: NA
v_call: TRBV15
j_call: TRBJ2-3
clone_size: NA
cdr3_aa: CATSRRNPSTDTQYF

d_call: NA
v_call: TRBV27
j_call: TRBJ1-5
clone_size: NA
cdr3_aa: CASRIGFGNQPQHF

d_call: NA
v_call: TRBV27
j_call: TRBJ1-2
clone_size: NA
cdr3_aa: CASSLLGEGEVYGYTF

d_call: TRBD2
v_call: TRBV5-1
j_call: TRBJ2-1
clone_size: NA
cdr3_aa: CASKGTSSNEQFF

d_call: NA
v_call: TRBV28
j_call: TRBJ2-5
clone_size: NA
cdr3_aa: CASSPGISETQYF

d_call: NA
v_call: TRBV5-1
j_call: TRBJ2-2
clone_size: NA
cdr3_aa: CASSLDIGNTGELFF

d_call: NA
v_call: TRBV6-1
j_call: TRBJ2-5
clone_size: NA
cdr3_aa: CASTTTYWETQYF

d_call: NA
v_call: TRBV10-3
j_call: TRBJ2-2
clone_size: NA
cdr3_aa: CAISEGTGKTGELFF

d_call: NA
v_call: TRBV6-4
j_call: TRBJ1-1
clone_size: NA
cdr3_aa: CASREMGPVLAFF

d_call: TRBD1
v_call: TRBV4-1
j_call: TRBJ2-5
clone_size: NA
cdr3_aa: CASSHDRGGETQYF

d_call: TRBD2
v_call: TRBV7-8
j_call: TRBJ2-1
clone_size: NA
cdr3_aa: CASSPSAGGLGEQFF

d_call: TRBD2
v_call: TRBV6-4
j_call: TRBJ2-1
clone_size: NA
cdr3_aa: CASSENSGSSYNEQFF

d_call: TRBD2
v_call: TRBV11-2
j_call: TRBJ2-7
clone_size: NA
cdr3_aa: CASSTGTSGTYEQYF

d_call: NA
v_call: TRBV4-3
j_call: TRBJ2-7
clone_size: few
cdr3_aa: CASSQEKGWSYEQYF

d_call: NA
v_call: TRBV11-3
j_call: TRBJ2-2
clone_size: NA
cdr3_aa: CASTKSNTGELFF

d_call: TRBD2
v_call: TRBV4-1
j_call: TRBJ2-2
clone_size: NA
cdr3_aa: CASSQDSRLAGGGTGELFF

d_call: TRBD1
v_call: TRBV7-3
j_call: TRBJ2-5
clone_size: NA
cdr3_aa: CASSSRGQGAWETQYF

d_call: TRBD1
v_call: TRBV2
j_call: TRBJ2-3
clone_size: few
cdr3_aa: CASSERLAPGGDTQYF

d_call: NA
v_call: TRBV30
j_call: TRBJ2-3
clone_size: many
cdr3_aa: CAWSSSTDTQYF

d_call: NA
v_call: TRBV7-2
j_call: TRBJ2-3
clone_size: NA
cdr3_aa: CASSLAGADTQYF

d_call: TRBD2
v_call: TRBV29-1
j_call: TRBJ2-2
clone_size: few
cdr3_aa: CSVEGLARSGELFF

d_call: NA
v_call: TRBV5-1
j_call: TRBJ2-5
clone_size: NA
cdr3_aa: CASSLVGEQETQYF

d_call: TRBD1
v_call: TRBV9
j_call: TRBJ1-2
clone_size: NA
cdr3_aa: CASSGNRGPNYGYTF

d_call: TRBD1
v_call: TRBV6-5
j_call: TRBJ1-2
clone_size: NA
cdr3_aa: CASQGTGLRYTF

d_call: TRBD1
v_call: TRBV2
j_call: TRBJ2-7
clone_size: NA
cdr3_aa: CASIEMDRGSYSYEQYF

d_call: TRBD1
v_call: TRBV15
j_call: TRBJ1-1
clone_size: NA
cdr3_aa: CATSPGQGLQNTEAFF

d_call: TRBD2
v_call: TRBV27
j_call: TRBJ2-1
clone_size: NA
cdr3_aa: CASSVYSGRAADEQFF

d_call: NA
v_call: TRBV28
j_call: TRBJ2-1
clone_size: NA
cdr3_aa: CASSMYSPNGLYYNEQFF

d_call: TRBD1
v_call: TRBV7-2
j_call: TRBJ1-4
clone_size: NA
cdr3_aa: CASSLEAGRQGVFNEKLFF

d_call: NA
v_call: TRBV30
j_call: TRBJ2-4
clone_size: few
cdr3_aa: CAWEGEAKNIQYF

d_call: TRBD2
v_call: TRBV30
j_call: TRBJ2-1
clone_size: NA
cdr3_aa: CAHEGMSGTFEQFF

d_call: NA
v_call: TRBV15
j_call: TRBJ1-1
clone_size: NA
cdr3_aa: CATSRDANTEAFF

d_call: NA
v_call: TRBV2
j_call: TRBJ1-2
clone_size: NA
cdr3_aa: CASSPSESYGYTF

d_call: TRBD1
v_call: TRBV5-4
j_call: TRBJ2-1
clone_size: few
cdr3_aa: CASSFNQGAMVDEQFF

d_call: TRBD2
v_call: TRBV11-2
j_call: TRBJ2-7
clone_size: NA
cdr3_aa: CASSPGVAGSEQYF

d_call: NA
v_call: TRBV7-9
j_call: TRBJ2-4
clone_size: NA
cdr3_aa: CASSQTLAKNIQYF

d_call: TRBD1
v_call: TRBV5-6
j_call: TRBJ2-7
clone_size: once
cdr3_aa: CASSSSDREHF

d_call: TRBD1
v_call: TRBV9
j_call: TRBJ1-1
clone_size: NA
cdr3_aa: CASSQQGSSTEAFF

d_call: TRBD2
v_call: TRBV7-8
j_call: TRBJ2-7
clone_size: few
cdr3_aa: CASRVTSGRAGDEQYF

d_call: NA
v_call: TRBV9
j_call: TRBJ2-3
clone_size: NA
cdr3_aa: CASSVEGGTETDTQYF

d_call: NA
v_call: TRBV4-1
j_call: TRBJ2-5
clone_size: NA
cdr3_aa: CVSSQDEGMTQYF